The 31 T cell receptor beta chains listed next were all sequenced from one sample in a study of shared clonotypes between healthy human individuals. CD8 cells classed as naive were CD45RO-negative and positively selected for CCR7, excluding terminally differentiated effector memory CD45RA+ cells. Here immunoSEQ multiplex PCR was the method, and the copy in TCRdb shows in-frame clones only, minus some. Of over 2,000,000 clones in the sample, around 93% were seen once. Input material: naive CD8+ T cells from PBMCs. Every receptor here comes from a man between 18 and 29 years old in good health. Some clones in this sample may be carry-over from other donors' samples.

V gene TRBV4-1 combines with J gene TRBJ2-3, with 9 bases lining up with TRBD2. There are 15 residues in the CDR3. V lost 7 bases to trimming and J lost 0 bases; unmatched junction nucleotides: 5. CDR1 is MGHRA and CDR2 is YSYEKL in the germline V gene. The CDR3 nucleotides read TGCGCCAGCAACGGACTAGCGCGTAGCACAGATACGCAGTATTTT. Translating gives CASNGLARSTDTQYF.

In nucleotides, the CDR3 is TGTGCCAGCAGCTTCGGTCTCGGGATTGGGAATGAGCAGTTCTTC. This sequence encodes CASSFGLGIGNEQFF. The V and J genes are TRBV7-3 and TRBJ2-1; possibly TRBD2 for D (5 bases). Deletions cut 3 bases from V and 7 bases from J, with 16 bases between. Germline-derived CDR1 and CDR2 are SGHTA and FQGTGA. The CDR3 loop spans 15 amino acids.

V usage is TRBV29-1 and J usage is TRBJ2-5; D not certain. The DNA matches TRBJ2-7 better at its end, which makes the J call doubtful. This CDR3 is 12 amino acids long. Germline-derived CDR1 and CDR2 are SQVTM and ANQGSEA. CDR3 sequence: CSVEAGNYEQYF. The CDR3 nucleotides read TGCAGCGTTGAAGCTGGGAACTACGAGCAGTACTTC.

On this clone itself: This sample also contains other DNA sequences that code for the same CDR3. This rearrangement joins TRBV28 to TRBJ2-1; 10 positions match TRBD2. This CDR3 spans 16 amino acids. After removal of 3 bases from V and 4 bases from J, the junction contained 6 bases not matched to a gene. Germline lookup yields CDR1 MDHEN and CDR2 SYDVKM. The CDR3 DNA follows: TGTGCCAGCAGTTTGCGGCTAGCGGGGGTTTACAATGAGCAGTTCTTC. Translation gives CASSLRLAGVYNEQFF. Combining the CDR3 with reference TRBV28 and TRBJ2-1 gives the whole variable domain DVKVTQSSRYLVKRTGEKVFLECVQDMDHENMFWYRQDPGLGLRLIYFSYDVKMKEKGDIPEGYSVSREKKERFSLILESASTNQTSMYLCASSLRLAGVYNEQFFGPGTRLTVL.

The chain employs TRBV7-6 and TRBJ1-1; D gene ambiguous. CDR1 is SGHVS, CDR2 FNYEAQ, per germline. The CDR3 length is 15 residues. Trimming cost V 1 base and J 0 bases, with 9 bases left between them. The DNA for the CDR3 is TGTGCCAGCAGCTTAGGGCGGAGCATGAACACTGAAGCTTTCTTT. Protein sequence: CASSLGRSMNTEAFF.

The chain employs TRBV27 and TRBJ2-1; D is ambiguous. V gave up 7 bases and J gave up 0 bases, with 13 bases separating them. This CDR3 has 15 residues. Germline CDR1 reads MNHEY; CDR2 reads SMNVEV (reference sequence). As DNA, the CDR3 is TGTGCCAGCAAATATCTGTGGGGCTCCTACAATGAGCAGTTCTTC. Its translation: CASKYLWGSYNEQFF.

The CDR3 spells CSVQTSPYEQYF. The CDR3 DNA follows: TGCAGCGTCCAGACATCTCCCTACGAGCAGTACTTC. The rearrangement joins TRBV29-1 to TRBJ2-7; D remains ambiguous. Trimming removed 6 bases from V and 2 bases from J, with 11 bases in between. Per the germline V gene, CDR1 is SQVTM and CDR2 is ANQGSEA. This CDR3 spans 12 amino acids.

The V call is TRBV27, the J call TRBJ1-5; TRBD1 is a possible D gene (5 bases). There are 14 residues in the CDR3. Trimming removed 6 bases from V and 4 bases from J, with 13 bases in between. Germline lookup yields CDR1 MNHEY and CDR2 SMNVEV (reference sequence). CDR3 region: CASRTGLSNQPQHF. In nucleotides, the CDR3 is TGTGCCAGCAGAACGGGACTGTCGAATCAGCCCCAGCATTTT.

The chain is built from TRBV6-8 and TRBJ1-5; tentative D call: TRBD1 (5 bases). The V gene's germline CDR1 is MNHGY and CDR2 SAAAGT. This CDR3 spans 14 amino acids. The V end was cut by 6 bases, the J end by 7 bases, with 16 bases between. CDR3 region: CASSHSRARQPQHF. The CDR3 DNA reads TGTGCCAGCAGCCACTCCAGGGCGCGGCAGCCCCAGCATTTT.

J is TRBJ1-1 and V is TRBV28, with 10 bases identical to TRBD1. The CDR3 is made up of 14 amino acids. Germline V lookup: CDR1 MDHEN, CDR2 SYDVKM. After removal of 10 bases from V and 5 bases from J, the junction contained 10 bases not matched to a gene. CDR3 protein: CATTRDRGSTEAFF. CDR3 sequence (DNA): TGTGCCACCACCCGGGACAGGGGATCAACTGAAGCTTTCTTT. The whole variable domain, remainder taken from reference TRBV28 and TRBJ1-1, is DVKVTQSSRYLVKRTGEKVFLECVQDMDHENMFWYRQDPGLGLRLIYFSYDVKMKEKGDIPEGYSVSREKKERFSLILESASTNQTSMYLCATTRDRGSTEAFFGQGTRLTVV.

The chain employs TRBV6-5 and TRBJ2-1; D is perhaps TRBD1 (6 bases). CDR1 and CDR2 (germline): MNHEY, SVGAGI. The CDR3 is made up of 16 amino acids. Trimming left V 2 bases short and J 3 bases short, with 14 bases between. CDR3 protein: CASSYGSWTDYNEQFF. The CDR3 nucleotides read TGTGCCAGCAGTTACGGTTCGTGGACAGACTACAATGAGCAGTTCTTC.

This clone was observed a single time. This sequence joins TRBV7-6 and TRBJ2-5; 12 nucleotides agree with TRBD2. The DNA end is more similar to TRBJ2-7, so the J call may be wrong. CDR3 length: 16 amino acids. CDR1 SGHVS and CDR2 FNYEAQ come from the germline V gene. The CDR3 region is CASSSRLAGEVYEQYF. Here the CDR3 DNA reads TGTGCCAGCAGCTCTCGACTAGCGGGAGAGGTCTACGAGCAGTACTTC.

J is TRBJ2-7 and V is TRBV11-2; possibly TRBD2 for D (6 bases). The CDR3 totals 14 residues. Trimming left V 5 bases short and J 1 base short, with 12 bases between. CDR1 and CDR2 from the germline V gene are SGHAT and FQNNGV. The DNA of the CDR3 is TGTGCCAGCAGCGCATTCGGGGGATCCTACGAGCAGTACTTC. This codes for CASSAFGGSYEQYF.

In regard to this clone: At the DNA level, this CDR3 is encoded by other sequences in the same sample as well. This chain uses TRBV4-1 with TRBJ2-1, with D perhaps matching TRBD2 (5 bases). Germline CDR1 MGHRA, CDR2 YSYEKL. Trimming removed 8 bases from V and 2 bases from J, with 16 bases in between. CDR3 size: 15 residues. CDR3 region: CASSQGLAPYNEQFF. Here the CDR3 DNA reads TGCGCCAGCTCCCAAGGGCTAGCCCCCTACAATGAGCAGTTCTTC.

This chain uses TRBV28 with TRBJ2-1, with TRBD2 identical over 12 bases. The J segment lost 9 bases and the V segment lost 4 bases, leaving 16 bases of the junction unmatched. This CDR3 contains 18 residues. CDR1 MDHEN and CDR2 SYDVKM come from the germline V gene. In DNA form, the CDR3 reads TGTGCCAGCAGTTCCACCCGACTAGCGGGAGTCCCGGGTGGTGAGCAGTTCTTC. Its translation: CASSSTRLAGVPGGEQFF.

The chain carries TRBV7-9 and TRBJ2-1, with D perhaps TRBD2 (5 bases). Looked up from germline, CDR1 is SEHNR and CDR2 is FQNEAQ (reference sequence). V lost 4 bases and J lost 3, with 16 bases in between. The CDR3 extends over 16 amino acids. DNA of the CDR3: TGTGCCAGCAGCTCCGACTACTTACAAAACTACAATGAGCAGTTCTTC. Translation gives CASSSDYLQNYNEQFF.

This chain joins TRBV7-9 and TRBJ2-1; 7 nucleotides align to TRBD2. Germline-derived CDR1 and CDR2 are SEHNR and FQNEAQ (reference sequence). CDR3 length: 15 residues. The ends lost 5 bases at V and 1 base at J; junction bases unmatched: 5. The CDR3 DNA reads as TGTGCCAGCAGCGGACGCGGGAGTTCCTACAATGAGCAGTTCTTC. This gives the protein CASSGRGSSYNEQFF.

The rearrangement joins TRBV7-9 to TRBJ2-7; 9 positions agree with TRBD2. V shed 1 base, J shed 2 bases, and the junction held 9 bases outside the gene matches. Per the germline V gene, CDR1 is SEHNR and CDR2 is FQNEAQ (reference sequence). The CDR3 covers 17 residues. The CDR3 spells CASSLDPSGEPPYEQYF. The CDR3 coding sequence is TGTGCCAGCAGCTTAGACCCTAGCGGGGAGCCTCCCTACGAGCAGTACTTC. Variable domain in full (rest from reference TRBV7-9 and TRBJ2-7): DTGVSQNPRHKITKRGQNVTFRCDPISEHNRLYWYRQTLGQGPEFLTYFQNEAQLEKSRLLSDRFSAERPKGSFSTLEIQRTEQGDSAMYLCASSLDPSGEPPYEQYFGPGTRLTVT.

The V and J genes are TRBV6-5 and TRBJ2-5; 7 bases agree with TRBD1. The CDR3 is made up of 14 amino acids. V was clipped by 5 bases and J by 4 bases; unmatched bases: 7. Per germline, CDR1 MNHEY and CDR2 SVGAGI. The CDR3: CASSQQGRGETQYF. The CDR3 DNA sequence: TGTGCCAGCAGTCAACAGGGGAGAGGAGAGACCCAGTACTTC.

The CDR3 region has the DNA TGTGCCAGCTCACCACCGATTTTCGCGGGAGGTCCTGATGAGCAGTTCTTC. This gives the protein CASSPPIFAGGPDEQFF. The V and J genes are TRBV18 and TRBJ2-1; 8 bases agree with TRBD2. In germline, CDR1 is KGHSH, CDR2 LQKENI. This CDR3 contains 17 residues. With 0 bases clipped from V and 8 bases from J, the junction kept 12 bases outside the gene matches.

This chain links TRBV27 with TRBJ2-7, with 9 bases lining up with TRBD2. The junction had 8 bases not matched to a gene; V was cut back by 5 bases and J by 6 bases. Germline CDR1 reads MNHEY; CDR2 reads SMNVEV (reference sequence). The length of the CDR3 is 14 residues. The CDR3 sequence: CASSPIAGVREQYF. The CDR3 region has the DNA TGTGCCAGCAGTCCGATAGCGGGAGTTCGCGAGCAGTACTTC.

The chain employs TRBV7-2 and TRBJ2-7; 7 nucleotides match TRBD1. Germline assignment: CDR1 SGHTA and CDR2 FQGNSA. The V segment lost 3 bases and the J segment 0 bases; nucleotides outside the gene matches: 8. The CDR3 has 16 amino acids. CDR3 sequence reads: CASSLPRTGISYEQYF. The CDR3 region has the DNA TGTGCCAGCAGCTTGCCCCGGACAGGTATCTCCTACGAGCAGTACTTC.

The chain recombines TRBV11-2 with TRBJ2-1; D gene uncertain. V dropped 5 bases and J dropped 4 bases, with 18 bases sitting between them. CDR3 length: 16 amino acids. The germline V gene has CDR1 SGHAT and CDR2 FQNNGV. The chain's CDR3 is CASSPSARTRYNEQFF. The CDR3 coding sequence is TGTGCCAGCAGCCCCTCGGCCCGAACTCGATACAATGAGCAGTTCTTC.

This clone has only a few counts. This sequence joins TRBV7-9 and TRBJ1-4, with D perhaps matching TRBD1 (6 bases). Germline V gene data show CDR1 as SEHNR and CDR2 as FQNEAQ (reference sequence). CDR3 length equals 14 residues. V lost 5 bases, J lost 8 bases, and 15 bases lay in between. The CDR3 region has the DNA TGTGCCAGCAGCACCGAGGGGGGAAGAGAAAAACTGTTTTTT. Amino acids: CASSTEGGREKLFF. Looking up the rest from reference TRBV7-9 and TRBJ1-4 gives the full variable domain: DTGVSQNPRHKITKRGQNVTFRCDPISEHNRLYWYRQTLGQGPEFLTYFQNEAQLEKSRLLSDRFSAERPKGSFSTLEIQRTEQGDSAMYLCASSTEGGREKLFFGSGTQLSVL.

This rearrangement joins TRBV18 to TRBJ2-2; D is perhaps TRBD1 (5 bases). Germline-derived CDR1 and CDR2 are KGHSH and LQKENI. Trimming pared 4 bases from V and 1 base from J, leaving 19 bases between. The CDR3 runs to 18 residues. CDR3 DNA: TGTGCCAGCTCACAAATCCCCACAGGCCTAGGGAACACCGGGGAGCTGTTTTTT. Protein: CASSQIPTGLGNTGELFF.

This chain links TRBV7-9 with TRBJ2-3, with unresolved D. V was shortened by 1 base and J by 0 bases, with 11 bases between the two germline ends. The CDR3 is 16 amino acids. From germline, CDR1 is SEHNR and CDR2 FQNEAQ (reference sequence). The CDR3 is CASSLVSPTSTDTQYF. The CDR3 region has the DNA TGTGCCAGCAGCTTAGTCAGCCCCACTAGCACAGATACGCAGTATTTT. Using reference TRBV7-9 and TRBJ2-3 for the parts outside the CDR3, the full variable domain is DTGVSQNPRHKITKRGQNVTFRCDPISEHNRLYWYRQTLGQGPEFLTYFQNEAQLEKSRLLSDRFSAERPKGSFSTLEIQRTEQGDSAMYLCASSLVSPTSTDTQYFGPGTRLTVL.

The chain is built from TRBV2 and TRBJ2-2; D unclear. V was pared by 4 bases and J by 1 base, with 7 bases between. The CDR3 is made up of 14 amino acids. Germline V gene lookup returns CDR1 SNHLY and CDR2 FYNNEI. The CDR3 nucleotides are TGTGCCAGCAGTGCCCGCGGGAACACCGGGGAGCTGTTTTTT. Its protein is CASSARGNTGELFF.

This chain links TRBV7-6 with TRBJ2-5; D not certain. V was cut by 5 bases and J by 2 bases, with 18 bases left in between. Germline CDR1 reads SGHVS; CDR2 reads FNYEAQ. The CDR3 runs 16 residues. CDR3 region: CASSPRTGSNQETQYF. The DNA for the CDR3 is TGTGCCAGCAGCCCCCGAACGGGCTCAAATCAAGAGACCCAGTACTTC.

This clone appeared a few times. The genes are TRBV6-5 and TRBJ1-5; D is unclear. The CDR3 sequence is 13 residues long. Germline V gene sequence: CDR1 MNHEY, CDR2 SVGAGI. Trimming cost V 7 bases and J 6 bases, with 13 bases left between them. The CDR3 sequence: CASTPIPGQPQHF. The CDR3 region has the DNA TGTGCCAGCACCCCCATCCCGGGTCAGCCCCAGCATTTT.

The chain is built from TRBV11-2 and TRBJ2-1; D possibly corresponds to TRBD1 (5 bases). V shed 1 base and J shed 8 bases, with 15 bases lying between them. The CDR3 is made up of 15 amino acids. The germline gives CDR1 SGHAT, CDR2 FQNNGV. The DNA for the CDR3 is TGTGCCAGCAGCTTAGGCTACCCTATGACAGATGAGCAGTTCTTC. Encoded protein: CASSLGYPMTDEQFF.

This chain joins TRBV13 and TRBJ2-1, with 7 positions matching TRBD2. The CDR3 has 15 amino acids. V shed 4 bases, J shed 6 bases, and the junction held 9 bases outside the gene matches. The germline V gene encodes CDR1 PRHDT and CDR2 FYEKMQ (reference sequence). The CDR3 region has the DNA TGTGCCAGCAGCTGGAGGGCGGGAGTTTCCAATGAGCAGTTCTTC. Translation gives CASSWRAGVSNEQFF.